What follows are 26 T cell receptor beta chains derived from one specimen sequenced in a study of control samples from healthy donors and cancer patients. The assay was immunoSEQ multiplex PCR, and TCRdb's table has in-frame clones only and misses some. The sample lists tens of thousands of clones, around 90% occurring once. Sample: PBMCs. These receptors all come from a young man with colorectal cancer.

In its sample, this clone was seen a few times. The gene calls are TRBV30 and TRBJ2-2; the match to TRBD2 covers 12 bases. Germline V gene sequence: CDR1 GTSNPN, CDR2 SVGIG (reference sequence). V shed 3 bases, J shed 3 bases, and the junction held 5 bases outside the gene matches. The CDR3 is made up of 16 amino acids. CDR3 sequence (DNA): TGTGCCTGGAGGGACCCTAGCGGGGGGGACACCGGGGAGCTGTTTTTT. As protein: CAWRDPSGGDTGELFF.

The CDR3 protein is CASNSGTSGWPSSYNEQFF. The DNA of the CDR3 is TGTGCCAGTAACTCGGGGACTAGCGGGTGGCCGAGCTCCTACAATGAGCAGTTCTTC. This chain connects TRBV19 to TRBJ2-1, with 12 nucleotides matching TRBD2. Germline CDR1 reads LNHDA; CDR2 reads SQIVND (reference sequence). With 7 bases clipped from V and 0 bases from J, the junction kept 13 bases outside the gene matches. The CDR3 is 19 residues long.

The chain's CDR3 is CSALANTEAFF. CDR3 sequence (DNA): TGCAGTGCCTTAGCTAACACTGAAGCTTTCTTT. This rearrangement joins TRBV20-1 to TRBJ1-1; D is undetermined. Germline V CDR1 and CDR2: DFQATT, SNEGSKA (reference sequence). The CDR3 is 11 residues long. The V gene lost 6 bases and the J gene lost 2 bases, with 7 bases spanning the gap.

The chain has TRBV6-6 and TRBJ2-3; 8 bases are shared with TRBD2. V gave up 10 bases and J gave up 2 bases; unmatched junction bases: 8. The CDR3 is 14 amino acids. The germline V gene has CDR1 MNHNY and CDR2 SVGAGI (reference sequence). The CDR3 DNA reads as TGTGCCACTGCAAGCGGGGGACTCACAGATACGCAGTATTTT. Its translation is CATASGGLTDTQYF.

The chain recombines TRBV11-2 with TRBJ2-1, with 10 bases lining up with TRBD2. The germline gives CDR1 SGHAT, CDR2 FQNNGV. The CDR3 runs 17 residues. The V and J ends lost 0 bases and 5 bases, in that order; junction bases with no gene match: 7. The CDR3 sequence is CASSLEGGLAWDNEQFF. CDR3 DNA sequence: TGTGCCAGCAGCTTAGAAGGGGGACTAGCGTGGGACAATGAGCAGTTCTTC.

The chain couples TRBV3-1 (or the pseudogene TRBV3-2) to TRBJ2-1; D is possibly TRBD2 (6 bases). Trimming left V 5 bases short and J 2 bases short, with 16 bases between. This CDR3 is 16 amino acids long. Germline V gene data show CDR1 as LGHDT and CDR2 as YNNKEL (reference sequence). The CDR3 region is CASSWTLASAYNEQFF. CDR3 nucleotide sequence: TGTGCCAGCAGCTGGACCCTAGCGTCCGCCTACAATGAGCAGTTCTTC.

A few counts support this clone. The chain uses TRBV7-2 and TRBJ1-5; possible D gene TRBD1, 6 bases. Germline-derived CDR1 and CDR2 are SGHTA and FQGNSA. The CDR3 sequence is 16 residues long. The V end was cut by 5 bases, the J end by 2 bases, with 16 bases between. The CDR3 loop reads CASSPVGGRGNQPQHF. CDR3 bases: TGTGCCAGCAGCCCAGTCGGGGGGCGAGGCAATCAGCCCCAGCATTTT.

This clone has more than one count but fewer than ten. V usage is TRBV2 and J usage is TRBJ1-5, with D possibly being TRBD1 (5 bases). CDR3 size: 19 residues. CDR1 is SNHLY and CDR2 is FYNNEI in the germline V gene. The V end was cut by 0 bases, the J end by 6 bases, with 24 bases between. The CDR3 sequence: CASSEALLGTEASIQPQHF. The CDR3 bases are TGTGCCAGCAGTGAAGCGCTTCTCGGGACTGAAGCGTCGATTCAGCCCCAGCATTTT.

The chain couples TRBV4-1 to TRBJ2-4, with TRBD2 as a possible D gene (5 bases). Germline loops: CDR1 MGHRA, CDR2 YSYEKL. V gave up 0 bases and J gave up 2 bases, with 11 bases separating them. This CDR3 has 16 residues. CDR3 sequence (DNA): TGCGCCAGCAGCCAAGAGGAGGAAGGGACCAAAAACATTCAGTACTTC. It codes for CASSQEEEGTKNIQYF.

The V and J genes are TRBV28 and TRBJ2-4; D possibly uses TRBD1 or TRBD2 (7 bases each). Germline V gene lookup returns CDR1 MDHEN and CDR2 SYDVKM. The CDR3 loop spans 15 amino acids. Trimming pared 6 bases from V and 2 bases from J, leaving 14 bases between. DNA for the CDR3: TGTGCCAGCAGCCCAGGGGGGGGGTCCAAAAACATTCAGTACTTC. Its protein is CASSPGGGSKNIQYF.

The genes are TRBV4-3 and TRBJ1-6; D is undetermined. The CDR3 has 14 amino acids. Between the trimmed V and J ends, which lost 0 bases and 10 bases, there was a span of 10 bases. Germline-derived CDR1 and CDR2 are LGHNA and YSLEER. CDR3 region: CASSQDITASPLHF. CDR3 bases: TGCGCCAGCAGCCAAGATATTACAGCCTCACCCCTCCACTTT.

V usage is TRBV21-1 and J usage is TRBJ2-7; TRBD2 reflects the table's D call only, with no check against the DNA. TRBV21-1 is a recognized pseudogene. The CDR3 spans 9 residues. CDR3 sequence reads: CASSKPGGV. The CDR3 DNA sequence: TGTGCCAGCAGCAAACCTGGAGGCGTC.

This chain uses TRBV7-9 with TRBJ1-3; TRBD1 aligns across 8 bases. The germline CDR1 and CDR2 sequences are SEHNR and FQNEAQ (reference sequence). The CDR3 runs to 16 residues. The junction had 8 bases not matched to a gene; V was cut back by 5 bases and J by 2 bases. The CDR3 loop is CASSLQGAHPGNTIYF. CDR3 bases: TGTGCCAGCAGCCTCCAGGGGGCCCATCCTGGAAACACCATATATTTT.

The chain couples TRBV2 to TRBJ2-1; D is perhaps TRBD1 (6 bases). Germline V gives CDR1 SNHLY, CDR2 FYNNEI. The CDR3 length is 15 residues. Trimming took off 1 base at V and 4 bases at J, with 11 bases between the two ends. CDR3 region: CASSEGAGDYNEQFF. The CDR3 DNA sequence: TGTGCCAGCAGTGAAGGGGCAGGGGATTACAATGAGCAGTTCTTC.

CDR3 amino acids: CASSLDIGNTIYF. CDR3 DNA sequence: TGTGCCAGCAGCTTAGATATCGGAAACACCATATATTTT. The chain uses TRBV11-2 and TRBJ1-3, with D unresolved. The germline CDR1 and CDR2 sequences are SGHAT and FQNNGV. The V end was cut by 0 bases, the J end by 4 bases, with 4 bases between. The CDR3 covers 13 residues.

This chain links TRBV7-2 with TRBJ1-4; 9 positions agree with TRBD1. The germline gives CDR1 SGHTA, CDR2 FQGNSA. With 3 bases clipped from V and 8 bases from J, the junction kept 7 bases outside the gene matches. The CDR3 runs to 15 residues. CDR3 sequence reads: CASSFPGQGGEKLFF. CDR3 nucleotides: TGTGCCAGCAGCTTCCCGGGACAGGGTGGGGAAAAACTGTTTTTT.

The chain employs TRBV19 and TRBJ2-5, with 13 bases lining up with TRBD2. The J call could be wrong; TRBJ2-7 is a better fit for the DNA end. Germline assignment: CDR1 LNHDA and CDR2 SQIVND (reference sequence). This CDR3 has 17 residues. The CDR3 DNA sequence: TGTGCCAGTAGTCGTTATCATGGGACTAGCGGGGAGTACGAGCAGTACTTC. This translates into CASSRYHGTSGEYEQYF.

This clone was picked up a small number of times. CDR3 in amino acids: CATKPGRGNQPQHF. CDR3 in DNA: TGTGCCACCAAACCGGGACGGGGCAATCAGCCCCAGCATTTT. The chain combines TRBV19 with TRBJ1-5; D may be TRBD1 (5 bases). The V and J ends lost 10 bases and 2 bases respectively, with 15 bases between them. CDR3 length: 14 amino acids. From germline, CDR1 is LNHDA and CDR2 SQIVND (reference sequence). Together with reference TRBV19 and TRBJ1-5, the CDR3 gives the full variable domain: DGGITQSPKYLFRKEGQNVTLSCEQNLNHDAMYWYRQDPGQGLRLIYYSQIVNDFQKGDIAEGYSVSREKKESFPLTVTSAQKNPTAFYLCATKPGRGNQPQHFGDGTRLSIL.

The rearrangement joins TRBV6-5 to TRBJ1-3, with D possibly being TRBD1 (6 bases). The CDR3 runs 14 residues. V was cut by 5 bases and J by 2 bases, with 10 bases left in between. From germline, CDR1 is MNHEY and CDR2 SVGAGI. CDR3 DNA sequence: TGTGCCAGCAGTCAGACAGGCCCTGGAAACACCATATATTTT. Translation: CASSQTGPGNTIYF.

This chain links TRBV6-6 with TRBJ1-1; 7 bases align to TRBD1. The germline gives CDR1 MNHNY, CDR2 SVGAGI (reference sequence). V lost 6 bases, J lost 0 bases, and 13 bases stayed unmatched. This CDR3 contains 17 residues. The CDR3 region has the DNA TGTGCCAGCAGCCGAGTTCGGGACAGAGTCTTGAACACTGAAGCTTTCTTT. The encoded protein is CASSRVRDRVLNTEAFF.

The chain carries TRBV5-5 and TRBJ2-1, with TRBD2 identical over 10 bases. Losses at the gene ends were 0 bases for V and 1 base for J; bases not matched to a gene: 10. Germline V gives CDR1 SGHKS, CDR2 YYEKEE (reference sequence). This CDR3 has 19 amino acids. CDR3 amino acids: CASSLELAGSVLSYNEQFF. In nucleotides, the CDR3 is TGTGCCAGCAGCTTGGAACTAGCGGGGTCAGTCCTATCCTACAATGAGCAGTTCTTC. Together with reference TRBV5-5 and TRBJ2-1, the CDR3 gives the full variable domain: DAGVTQSPTHLIKTRGQQVTLRCSPISGHKSVSWYQQVLGQGPQFIFQYYEKEERGRGNFPDRFSARQFPNYSSELNVNALLLGDSALYLCASSLELAGSVLSYNEQFFGPGTRLTVL.

This chain uses TRBV7-6 with TRBJ2-3, with TRBD2 matching 8 bases. Germline V gene data show CDR1 as SGHVS and CDR2 as FNYEAQ. The CDR3 covers 16 residues. J gave up 4 bases and V 5 bases, and 11 bases lay outside the gene matches. DNA for the CDR3: TGTGCCAGCAGCATAGAACGGGGGGGCTTGTCAGATACGCAGTATTTT. This encodes CASSIERGGLSDTQYF. Complete variable domain (other parts from reference TRBV7-6 and TRBJ2-3): GAGVSQSPRYKVTKRGQDVALRCDPISGHVSLYWYRQALGQGPEFLTYFNYEAQQDKSGLPNDRFSAERPEGSISTLTIQRTEQRDSAMYRCASSIERGGLSDTQYFGPGTRLTVL.

There are a few counts of this clone. The gene calls are TRBV18 and TRBJ1-1; TRBD1 is a possible D gene (6 bases). V dropped 2 bases and J dropped 5 bases, with 9 bases sitting between them. The germline V gene encodes CDR1 KGHSH and CDR2 LQKENI. The CDR3 has 13 residues. For the CDR3, the DNA is TGTGCCAGCTCACCAAGACAGGATACTGAAGCTTTCTTT. Translated: CASSPRQDTEAFF.

The V call is TRBV30, the J call TRBJ1-1; D may be TRBD1 (5 bases). The germline V and J ends were trimmed by 1 base and 6 bases, with 12 bases remaining between them. Germline CDR1 GTSNPN, CDR2 SVGIG (reference sequence). The length of the CDR3 is 13 residues. The CDR3 coding sequence is TGTGCCTGGAGTGCAGGGTGGCGGGCTGAAGCTTTCTTT. As protein: CAWSAGWRAEAFF.

CDR3 nucleotide sequence: TGTGCCAGTAGTCCACCACGGGACAGTGTGAAAGCTTTCTTT. Translation: CASSPPRDSVKAFF. The chain carries TRBV19 and TRBJ1-1, with 7 nucleotides matching TRBD1. Per the germline V gene, CDR1 is LNHDA and CDR2 is SQIVND (reference sequence). The CDR3 sequence is 14 residues long. Trimming cost V 5 bases and J 9 bases; bases outside gene matches: 12. Looking up the rest from reference TRBV19 and TRBJ1-1 gives the full variable domain: DGGITQSPKYLFRKEGQNVTLSCEQNLNHDAMYWYRQDPGQGLRLIYYSQIVNDFQKGDIAEGYSVSREKKESFPLTVTSAQKNPTAFYLCASSPPRDSVKAFFGQGTRLTVV.

The gene calls are TRBV3-1 (or the pseudogene TRBV3-2) and TRBJ2-1; the match to TRBD2 covers 10 bases. CDR1 and CDR2 from the germline V gene are LGHDT and YNNKEL (reference sequence). Trimming cost V 1 base and J 9 bases; bases outside gene matches: 9. The CDR3 totals 16 residues. The CDR3 spells CASSQGTSGSLGEQFF. CDR3 nucleotides: TGTGCCAGCAGCCAAGGGACTAGCGGATCCCTGGGTGAGCAGTTCTTC.